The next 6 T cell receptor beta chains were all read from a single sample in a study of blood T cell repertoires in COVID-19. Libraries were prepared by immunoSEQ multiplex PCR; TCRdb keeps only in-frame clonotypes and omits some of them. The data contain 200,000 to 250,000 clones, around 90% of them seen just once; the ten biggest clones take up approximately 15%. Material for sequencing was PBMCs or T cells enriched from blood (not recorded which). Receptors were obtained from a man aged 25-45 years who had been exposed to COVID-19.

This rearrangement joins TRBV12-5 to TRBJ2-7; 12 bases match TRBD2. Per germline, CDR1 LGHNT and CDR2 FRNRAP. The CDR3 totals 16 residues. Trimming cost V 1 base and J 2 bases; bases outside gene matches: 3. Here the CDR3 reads CASGLGLAGATYEQYF. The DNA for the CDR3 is TGTGCTAGTGGTTTGGGACTAGCGGGGGCTACCTACGAGCAGTACTTC.

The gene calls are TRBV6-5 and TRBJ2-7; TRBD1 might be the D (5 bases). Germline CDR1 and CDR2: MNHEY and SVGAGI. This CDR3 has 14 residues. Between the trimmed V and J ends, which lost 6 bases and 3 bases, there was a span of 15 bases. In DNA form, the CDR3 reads TGTGCCAGCAGGTTTTCTGACAGAGACTACGAGCAGTACTTC. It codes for CASRFSDRDYEQYF.

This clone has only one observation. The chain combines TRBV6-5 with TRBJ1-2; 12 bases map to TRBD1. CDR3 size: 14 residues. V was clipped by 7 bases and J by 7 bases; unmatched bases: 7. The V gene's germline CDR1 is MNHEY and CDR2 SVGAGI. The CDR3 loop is CASTRDRGLGGYTF. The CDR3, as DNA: TGTGCCAGCACGAGGGACAGGGGGCTCGGTGGCTACACCTTC.

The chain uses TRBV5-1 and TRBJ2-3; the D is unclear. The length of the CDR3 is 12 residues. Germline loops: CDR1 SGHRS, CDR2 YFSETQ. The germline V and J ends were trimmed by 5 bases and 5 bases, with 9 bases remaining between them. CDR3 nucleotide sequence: TGCGCCAGCAGGGGTAGAGGAGATACGCAGTATTTT. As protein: CASRGRGDTQYF. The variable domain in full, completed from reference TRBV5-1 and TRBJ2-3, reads KAGVTQTPRYLIKTRGQQVTLSCSPISGHRSVSWYQQTPGQGLQFLFEYFSETQRNKGNFPGRFSGRQFSNSRSEMNVSTLELGDSALYLCASRGRGDTQYFGPGTRLTVL.

The CDR3 region is CASSYYTGTGSYNEQFF. Here the CDR3 DNA reads TGTGCCAGCAGCTATTATACCGGGACAGGCTCCTACAATGAGCAGTTCTTC. The chain uses TRBV7-2 and TRBJ2-1; 8 bases are shared with TRBD1. CDR3 length: 17 amino acids. Germline V CDR1 and CDR2: SGHTA, FQGNSA. V shed 4 bases and J 0 bases; nucleotides not matched to a gene: 8.

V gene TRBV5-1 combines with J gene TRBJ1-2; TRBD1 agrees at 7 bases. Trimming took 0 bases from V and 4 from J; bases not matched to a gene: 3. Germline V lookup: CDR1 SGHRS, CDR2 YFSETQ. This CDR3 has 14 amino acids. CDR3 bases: TGCGCCAGCAGCTTGGATACAGGGGCCTATGGCTACACCTTC. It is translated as CASSLDTGAYGYTF.